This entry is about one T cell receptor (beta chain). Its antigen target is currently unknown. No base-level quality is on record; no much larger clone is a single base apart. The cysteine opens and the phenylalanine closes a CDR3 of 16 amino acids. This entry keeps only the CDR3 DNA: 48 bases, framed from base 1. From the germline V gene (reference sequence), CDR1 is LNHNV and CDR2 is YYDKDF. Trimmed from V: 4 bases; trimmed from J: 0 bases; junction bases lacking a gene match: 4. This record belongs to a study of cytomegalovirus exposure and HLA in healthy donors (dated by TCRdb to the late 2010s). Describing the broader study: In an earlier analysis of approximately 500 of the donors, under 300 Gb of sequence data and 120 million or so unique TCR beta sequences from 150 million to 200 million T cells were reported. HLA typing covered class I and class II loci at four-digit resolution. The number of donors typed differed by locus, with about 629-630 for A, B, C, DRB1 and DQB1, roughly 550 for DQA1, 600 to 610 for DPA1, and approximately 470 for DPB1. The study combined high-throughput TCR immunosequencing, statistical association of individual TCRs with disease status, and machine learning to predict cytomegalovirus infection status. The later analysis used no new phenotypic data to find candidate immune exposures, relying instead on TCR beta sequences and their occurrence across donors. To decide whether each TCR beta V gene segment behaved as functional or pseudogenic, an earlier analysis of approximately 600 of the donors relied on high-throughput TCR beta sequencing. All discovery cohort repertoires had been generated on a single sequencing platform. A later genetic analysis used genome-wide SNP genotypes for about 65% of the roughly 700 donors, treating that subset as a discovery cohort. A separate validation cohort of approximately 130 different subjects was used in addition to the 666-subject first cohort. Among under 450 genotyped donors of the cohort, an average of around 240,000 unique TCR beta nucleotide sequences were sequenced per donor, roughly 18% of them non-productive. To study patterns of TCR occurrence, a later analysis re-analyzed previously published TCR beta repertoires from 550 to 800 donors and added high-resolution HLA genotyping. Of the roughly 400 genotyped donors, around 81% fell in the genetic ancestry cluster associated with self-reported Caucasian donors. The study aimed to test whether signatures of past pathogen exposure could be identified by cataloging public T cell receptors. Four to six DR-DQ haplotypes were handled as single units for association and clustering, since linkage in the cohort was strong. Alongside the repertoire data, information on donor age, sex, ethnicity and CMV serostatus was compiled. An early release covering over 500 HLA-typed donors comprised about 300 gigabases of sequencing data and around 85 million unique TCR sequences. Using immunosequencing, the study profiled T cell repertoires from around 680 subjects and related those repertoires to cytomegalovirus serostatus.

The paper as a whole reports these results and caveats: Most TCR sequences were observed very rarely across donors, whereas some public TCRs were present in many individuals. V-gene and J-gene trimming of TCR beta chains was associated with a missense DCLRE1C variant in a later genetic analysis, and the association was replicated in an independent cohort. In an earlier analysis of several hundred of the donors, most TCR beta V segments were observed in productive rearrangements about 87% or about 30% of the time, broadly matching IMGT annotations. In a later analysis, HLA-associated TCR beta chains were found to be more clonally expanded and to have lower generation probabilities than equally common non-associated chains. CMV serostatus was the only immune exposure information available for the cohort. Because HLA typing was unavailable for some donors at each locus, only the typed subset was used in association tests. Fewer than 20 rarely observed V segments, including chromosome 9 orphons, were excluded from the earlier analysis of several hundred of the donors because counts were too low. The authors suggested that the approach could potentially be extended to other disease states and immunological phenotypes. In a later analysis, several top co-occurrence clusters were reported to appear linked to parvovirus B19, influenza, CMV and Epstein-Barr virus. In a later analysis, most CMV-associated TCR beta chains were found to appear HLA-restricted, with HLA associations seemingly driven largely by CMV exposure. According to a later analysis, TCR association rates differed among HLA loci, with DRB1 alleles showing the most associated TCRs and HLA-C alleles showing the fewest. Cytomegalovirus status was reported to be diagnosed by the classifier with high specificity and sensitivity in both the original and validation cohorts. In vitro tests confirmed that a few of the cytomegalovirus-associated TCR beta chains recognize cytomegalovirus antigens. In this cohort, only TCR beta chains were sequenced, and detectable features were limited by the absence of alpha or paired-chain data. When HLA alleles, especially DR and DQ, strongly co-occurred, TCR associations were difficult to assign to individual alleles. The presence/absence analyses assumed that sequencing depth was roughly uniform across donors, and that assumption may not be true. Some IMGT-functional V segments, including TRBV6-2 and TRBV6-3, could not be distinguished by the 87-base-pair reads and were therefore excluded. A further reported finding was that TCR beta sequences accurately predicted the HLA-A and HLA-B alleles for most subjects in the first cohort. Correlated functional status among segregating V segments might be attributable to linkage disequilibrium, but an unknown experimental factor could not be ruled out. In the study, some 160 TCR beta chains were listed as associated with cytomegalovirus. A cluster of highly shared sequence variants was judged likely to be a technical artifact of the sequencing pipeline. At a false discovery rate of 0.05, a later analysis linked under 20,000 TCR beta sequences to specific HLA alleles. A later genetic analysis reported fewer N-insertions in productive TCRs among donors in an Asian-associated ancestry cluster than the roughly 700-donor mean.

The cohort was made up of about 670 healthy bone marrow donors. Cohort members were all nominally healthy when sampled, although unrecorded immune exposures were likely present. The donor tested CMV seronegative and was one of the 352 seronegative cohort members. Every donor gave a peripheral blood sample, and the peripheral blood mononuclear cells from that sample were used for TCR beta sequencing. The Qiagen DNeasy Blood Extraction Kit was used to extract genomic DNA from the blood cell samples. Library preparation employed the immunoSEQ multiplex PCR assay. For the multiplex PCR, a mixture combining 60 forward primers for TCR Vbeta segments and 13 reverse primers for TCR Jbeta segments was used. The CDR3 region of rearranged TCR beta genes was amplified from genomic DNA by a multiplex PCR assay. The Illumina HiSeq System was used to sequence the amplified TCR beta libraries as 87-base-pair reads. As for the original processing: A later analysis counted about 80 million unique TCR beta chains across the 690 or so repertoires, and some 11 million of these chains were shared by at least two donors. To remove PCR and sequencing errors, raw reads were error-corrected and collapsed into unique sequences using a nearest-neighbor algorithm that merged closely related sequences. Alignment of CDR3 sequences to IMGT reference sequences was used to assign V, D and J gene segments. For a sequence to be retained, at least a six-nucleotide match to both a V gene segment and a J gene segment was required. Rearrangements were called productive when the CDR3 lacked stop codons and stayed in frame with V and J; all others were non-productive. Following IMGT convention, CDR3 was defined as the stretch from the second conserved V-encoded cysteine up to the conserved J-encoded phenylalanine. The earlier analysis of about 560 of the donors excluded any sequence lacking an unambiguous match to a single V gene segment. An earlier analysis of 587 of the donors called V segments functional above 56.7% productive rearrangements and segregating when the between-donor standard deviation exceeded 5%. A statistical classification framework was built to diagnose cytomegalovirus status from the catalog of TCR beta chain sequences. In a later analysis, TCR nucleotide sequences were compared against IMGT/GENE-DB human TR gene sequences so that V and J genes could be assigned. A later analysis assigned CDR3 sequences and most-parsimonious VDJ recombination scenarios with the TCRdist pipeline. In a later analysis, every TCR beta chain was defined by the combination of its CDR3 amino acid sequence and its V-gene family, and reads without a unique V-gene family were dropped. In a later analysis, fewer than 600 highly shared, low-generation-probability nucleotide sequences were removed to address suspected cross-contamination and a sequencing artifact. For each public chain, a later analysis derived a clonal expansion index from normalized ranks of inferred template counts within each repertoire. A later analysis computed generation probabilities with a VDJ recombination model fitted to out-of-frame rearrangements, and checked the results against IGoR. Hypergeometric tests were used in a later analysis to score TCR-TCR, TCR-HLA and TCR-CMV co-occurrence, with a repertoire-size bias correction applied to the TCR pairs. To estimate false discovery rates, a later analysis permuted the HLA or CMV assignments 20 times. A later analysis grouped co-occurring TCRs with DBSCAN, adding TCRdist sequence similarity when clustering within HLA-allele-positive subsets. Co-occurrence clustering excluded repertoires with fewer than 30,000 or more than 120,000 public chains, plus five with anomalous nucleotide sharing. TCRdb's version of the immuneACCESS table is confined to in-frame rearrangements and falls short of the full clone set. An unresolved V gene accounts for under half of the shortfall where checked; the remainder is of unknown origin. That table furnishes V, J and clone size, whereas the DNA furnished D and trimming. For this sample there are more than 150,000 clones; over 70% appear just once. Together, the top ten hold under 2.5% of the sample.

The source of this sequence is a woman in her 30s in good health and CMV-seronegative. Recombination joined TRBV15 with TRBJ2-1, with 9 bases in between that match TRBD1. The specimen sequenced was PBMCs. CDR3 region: CATSKVTGGSYNEQFF. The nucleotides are TGTGCCACCAGCAAAGTGACAGGGGGCTCCTACAATGAGCAGTTCTTC.